This is a list of T cell receptor beta chains from one sample in a study of CD8+ T cells in alopecia areata. Here immunoSEQ multiplex PCR was the method, and the copy in TCRdb shows in-frame clones only, minus some. This table has 200,000 or so clones, about 62% appearing once. The input for sequencing was CD4+ T cells sorted from blood, taken at week 24, from a patient treated with tofacitinib. These receptors were taken from a human donor with alopecia areata. Each CDR3 is given with its conserved first and last residue. D genes are given only for firm matches. Only some rows state a clone size, as once, few, many or a class for expanded clones.

cdr3_nt cdr3_aa d_call clone_size j_call v_call
TGTGCCAGCAGCTTACAACAGGCCAATGAAGCTTTCTTT CASSLQQANEAFF - - TRBJ1-1 TRBV11-1
TGTGCCAGCGGTTTCAGCGAGACCCAGTACTTC CASGFSETQYF - - TRBJ2-5 TRBV27
TGTGCCAGCAGCCCTGTGGGGGCGCAGAGCGGGGAGCTGTTTTTT CASSPVGAQSGELFF - - TRBJ2-2 TRBV7-2
TGTGCCAGCAGTCCCCGACTAGCGGGAGACAATGAGCAGTTCTTC CASSPRLAGDNEQFF TRBD2 - TRBJ2-1 TRBV27
TGTGCCAGCAGTGCGCAGAGTCGCTACACCTTC CASSAQSRYTF - few TRBJ1-2 TRBV2
TGCGCCAGCAGCTTGGTGGGACTAGCGGGAGGCTACGAGCAGTACTTC CASSLVGLAGGYEQYF TRBD2 - TRBJ2-7 TRBV5-1
TGTGCCAGCAGCCTAAGCTCTGGAAACACCATATATTTT CASSLSSGNTIYF - few TRBJ1-3 TRBV7-9
TGCGCCAGCAGCGGGGGGACACAGGAAGATACGCAGTATTTT CASSGGTQEDTQYF - few TRBJ2-3 TRBV5-1
TGTGCCAGCACCCCGGGGGTCGAGGAGACCCAGTACTTC CASTPGVEETQYF - - TRBJ2-5 TRBV28
TGTGCCAGCAGTCTTACTAGCGGGAGGGCGGGCGATGAGCAGTTCTTC CASSLTSGRAGDEQFF TRBD2 - TRBJ2-1 TRBV28
TGTGCCAGCAGTTACAGGGGGTTCTACTCACCCCTCCACTTT CASSYRGFYSPLHF - - TRBJ1-6 TRBV6-5
TGTGCCATCCCGGACAGCTACTATGGCTACACCTTC CAIPDSYYGYTF - - TRBJ1-2 TRBV5-4
TGTGCCACCAGCAGAGATCCAGGGGGCCTCTACGAGCAGTACTTC CATSRDPGGLYEQYF TRBD1 once TRBJ2-7 TRBV15
TGTGCCAGCAGCTCAGGGACTGGAGTCTACAATGAGCAGTTCTTC CASSSGTGVYNEQFF - few TRBJ2-1 TRBV7-2
TGCGCCAGCAGTCAGTACGGGGGGGACAGAGAAGATACAGAGACCCAGTACTTC CASSQYGGDREDTETQYF - - TRBJ2-5 TRBV23-1
TGTGCCAGCAGCGAACAGGTCACCGGGGAGCTGTTTTTT CASSEQVTGELFF - few TRBJ2-2 TRBV9